The TCR beta chain described here comes from a study of blood T cells in healthy people across ages. Aged about 6 to 100, donors were systemically healthy Caucasians from Russia. Of note for this clonotype: Its matching antigen is unknown.

The CDR3 length is 12 residues. V lost 3 bases, J lost 9 bases, and 12 bases lay in between. Germline CDR1 reads SQVTM; CDR2 reads ANQGSEA. Points from the study as a whole: Older age went with lower TCR beta diversity per million T cells, in a roughly linear way. Naive CD4+ cells and diversity were both higher in long-lived donors than in aged donors.

Combining a sample-barcoded 5' primer with a J-beta primer mix, a second PCR ran for roughly 6 to 12 cycles. A 12-random-nucleotide template-switch adaptor tagged each cDNA molecule. MiXCR, applied by TCRdb to the 5' RACE reads, yields one record per CDR3 protein. The table has approximately 770,000 distinct CDR3 sequences, 58% seen once. This receptor was obtained from a man younger than 45 in good health. The chain combines TRBV29-1 with TRBJ2-1; possible D gene TRBD1, 6 bases. Input material: blood. DNA of the CDR3: TGCAGCGTTGAGAGGGGGTTTGGTGAGCAGTTCTTC. This translates into CSVERGFGEQFF.